This is a list of T cell receptor beta chains from one sample in a study of T cells in Graves' hyperthyroidism and ophthalmopathy. TCRdb redid the calling of the multiplex PCR reads with MiXCR, one entry per CDR3 protein. The repertoire includes over 250,000 distinct CDR3 sequences, roughly an eighth of them detected once, and 30% to 40% sits in the top ten. Input material: blood. These receptor sequences come from a woman aged 35 to 49 with Graves' ophthalmopathy. Each CDR3 is given with its conserved first and last residue. The D gene is left open where the match is weak. Rows give clone size only sometimes, using once, few, many, or a class for an expanded clone.

.	15	TRBV20-1	TRBJ2-2	.	CSARDGRMNTGELFF	TGCAGTGCTAGAGACGGACGGATGAACACCGGGGAGCTGTTTTTT
few	15	TRBV12-3/TRBV12-4	TRBJ2-5	TRBD1	CASSSGQTYQETQYF	TGTGCCAGCAGTTCGGGACAGACCTACCAAGAGACCCAGTACTTC
many	14	TRBV3-1	TRBJ2-5	.	CASSQETRQETQYF	TGTGCCAGCAGCCAAGAGACGCGACAAGAGACCCAGTACTTC
many	13	TRBV15	TRBJ1-1	.	CATSPRRLVEAFF	TGTGCCACCAGCCCCCGGCGCTTAGTAGAAGCTTTCTTT
many	11	TRBV20-1	TRBJ1-5	.	CSATENQPQHF	TGCAGTGCTACTGAAAATCAGCCCCAGCATTTT
many	11	TRBV29-1	TRBJ2-1	.	CSVANYNEQFF	TGCAGCGTCGCCAACTACAATGAGCAGTTCTTC
few	14	TRBV19	TRBJ1-5	.	CASSINLSNQPQHF	TGTGCCAGTAGTATTAACCTCAGCAATCAGCCCCAGCATTTT
many	15	TRBV20-1	TRBJ1-5	.	CSVKAGSRGDQPQHF	TGCAGTGTTAAAGCGGGCTCCAGGGGTGATCAGCCCCAGCATTTT
many	11	TRBV2	TRBJ1-1	.	CASAPNTEAFF	TGTGCCAGCGCCCCGAACACTGAAGCTTTCTTT
many	13	TRBV10-2	TRBJ1-6	.	CASSLQPGSPLHF	TGCGCCAGCAGTCTCCAACCTGGGTCACCCCTCCACTTT
.	14	TRBV6-9	TRBJ1-6	.	CASSYKGPDSPLHF	TGTGCCAGCAGTTACAAGGGGCCCGATTCACCCCTCCACTTT
many	18	TRBV2	TRBJ1-1	.	CASNWGGGRLASNTEAFF	TGTGCCAGCAATTGGGGTGGGGGCAGGCTTGCGTCGAACACTGAAGCTTTCTTT
many	11	TRBV6-1	TRBJ1-1	.	CASRMNTEAFF	TGTGCCAGCAGGATGAACACTGAAGCTTTCTTT
.	16	TRBV19	TRBJ2-2	.	CASITSAGLLTGELFF	TGTGCCAGTATTACATCGGCAGGGTTATTAACCGGGGAGCTGTTTTTT
once	18	TRBV20-1	TRBJ2-4	TRBD2	CSAGQTGRTSGSLNIQYF	TGCAGTGCTGGACAGACAGGGCGGACTAGCGGGAGTTTGAACATTCAGTACTTC
few	15	TRBV18	TRBJ2-5	TRBD2	CASSGTSGAQETQYF	TGTGCCAGCTCAGGGACTAGCGGAGCACAAGAGACCCAGTACTTC
many	12	TRBV12-3/TRBV12-4	TRBJ2-1	.	CASRNQGYEQFF	TGTGCCAGCAGAAATCAGGGGTATGAGCAGTTCTTC
many	15	TRBV4-2	TRBJ2-7	.	CASSPEQGWAYEQYF	TGTGCCAGCAGCCCCGAACAGGGATGGGCCTACGAGCAGTACTTC
few	16	TRBV29-1	TRBJ2-3	TRBD2	CSVAGTSGSTTDTQYF	TGCAGCGTTGCCGGGACTAGCGGGAGTACGACAGATACGCAGTATTTT
.	12	TRBV20-1	TRBJ2-1	.	CSARGSRNEQFF	TGCAGTGCGAGAGGTAGCCGGAATGAGCAGTTCTTC
many	16	TRBV12-3/TRBV12-4	TRBJ2-3	.	CASSLGTSTYTDTQYF	TGTGCCAGCAGTTTAGGAACATCCACCTACACAGATACGCAGTATTTT
.	13	TRBV20-1	TRBJ2-7	.	CSARVPSGYEQYF	TGCAGTGCTAGAGTGCCCAGTGGCTACGAGCAGTACTTC
.	13	TRBV2	TRBJ1-4	.	CASMLTRGEKLFF	TGTGCCAGCATGTTGACTCGGGGTGAAAAACTGTTTTTT
many	13	TRBV28	TRBJ2-7	TRBD2	CASSSGRAGEQYF	TGTGCCAGCAGTAGCGGGAGGGCGGGGGAGCAGTACTTC
many	12	TRBV19	TRBJ2-5	TRBD1	CAQQGAEETQYF	TGTGCCCAACAGGGGGCTGAGGAGACCCAGTACTTC
.	13	TRBV20-1	TRBJ2-5	TRBD1	CSASDRGSETQYF	TGCAGTGCTAGTGACAGGGGCAGCGAGACCCAGTACTTC
many	14	TRBV6-1	TRBJ1-1	.	CASSRPGDWTEAFF	TGTGCCAGCAGTCGGCCCGGAGATTGGACTGAAGCTTTCTTT
few	12	TRBV29-1	TRBJ2-5	.	CSASLGQETQYF	TGCAGCGCATCACTTGGCCAAGAGACCCAGTACTTC
few	12	TRBV19	TRBJ2-5	.	CASSRAKETQYF	TGTGCCAGTAGCCGGGCCAAAGAGACCCAGTACTTC
many	15	TRBV13	TRBJ1-3	.	CASSARRGEAITIYF	TGTGCCAGCAGCGCAAGGCGGGGAGAGGCGATCACCATATATTTT
.	15	TRBV11-2	TRBJ2-7	.	CASSLGRGVSYEQYF	TGTGCCAGCAGCTTAGGGAGGGGGGTTTCCTACGAGCAGTACTTC
many	17	TRBV6-8	TRBJ2-7	.	CASSLRTLVSYSYEQYF	TGTGCCAGCAGTCTCAGAACCTTGGTGAGTTACTCCTACGAGCAGTACTTC
many	14	TRBV12-3/TRBV12-4	TRBJ1-1	.	CASSLPGRVSEAFF	TGTGCCAGCAGTTTACCGGGGAGGGTCAGTGAAGCTTTCTTT
.	15	TRBV6-5	TRBJ1-6	.	CASSYSRVLNSPLHF	TGTGCCAGCAGTTACTCCCGGGTTCTAAATTCACCCCTCCACTTT
many	13	TRBV6-6	TRBJ2-5	.	CASSYEGWKTQYF	TGTGCCAGCAGTTACGAGGGCTGGAAGACCCAGTACTTC
many	16	TRBV12-3/TRBV12-4	TRBJ1-5	.	CASSLASGAGNQPQHF	TGTGCCAGCAGTTTAGCCTCCGGGGCCGGCAATCAGCCCCAGCATTTT
few	16	TRBV12-3/TRBV12-4	TRBJ2-1	TRBD2	CASSRRLADTYNEQFF	TGTGCCAGCAGTCGGAGACTAGCGGATACCTACAATGAGCAGTTCTTC
many	16	TRBV2	TRBJ2-5	TRBD2	CASSWAPRGGQETQYF	TGTGCCAGCAGTTGGGCTCCGCGGGGGGGCCAAGAGACCCAGTACTTC
many	13	TRBV3-1	TRBJ1-1	.	CASSQQGFTEAFF	TGTGCCAGCAGCCAACAGGGTTTCACTGAAGCTTTCTTT
many	14	TRBV20-1	TRBJ1-1	.	CSASLSQGATEAFF	TGCAGTGCTAGCCTATCTCAGGGAGCGACTGAAGCTTTCTTT
.	18	TRBV15	TRBJ1-2	.	CATSRDFSLGDSNYGYTF	TGTGCCACCAGCAGAGATTTCTCTCTGGGGGACTCTAACTATGGCTACACCTTC
many	11	TRBV27	TRBJ1-1	.	CASIGNTEAFF	TGTGCCAGCATCGGGAACACTGAAGCTTTCTTT